The entry below gives a single T cell receptor beta chain sequence along with its context. These data are taken from a study of T cell changes during pregnancy in multiple sclerosis. The CDR3 is 14 residues long. V was clipped by 2 bases and J by 2 bases, with 7 bases between them. In germline, CDR1 is SGHVS, CDR2 FNYEAQ. Clones were sequenced by immunoSEQ multiplex PCR, and TCRdb holds only the in-frame ones, with some missing. The repertoire holds around 35,000 clones, with about nine tenths as singletons. The sequence was obtained from a female donor with multiple sclerosis, enrolled in a pregnancy study. The V gene is TRBV7-6, the J gene TRBJ1-3, with D maybe TRBD1 (5 bases). The source material was CD8+ T cells from peripheral blood mononuclear cells, sampled before pregnancy. Here the CDR3 reads CASSLQGTGNTIYF. CDR3 DNA sequence: TGTGCCAGCAGCTTACAGGGAACTGGAAACACCATATATTTT.